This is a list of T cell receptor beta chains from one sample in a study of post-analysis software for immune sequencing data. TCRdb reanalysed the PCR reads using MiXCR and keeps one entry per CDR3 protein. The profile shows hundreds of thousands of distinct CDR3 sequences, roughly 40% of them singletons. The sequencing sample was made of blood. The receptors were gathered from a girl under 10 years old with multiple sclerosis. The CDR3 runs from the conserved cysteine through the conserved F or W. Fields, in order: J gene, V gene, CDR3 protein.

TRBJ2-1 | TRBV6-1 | CASSSGRINEQFF
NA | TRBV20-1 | CSASFKPTETQYF
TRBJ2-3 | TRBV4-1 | CASSQSILSGLVDRHTDTQYF
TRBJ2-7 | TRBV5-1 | CASAAPYAATYEQYF
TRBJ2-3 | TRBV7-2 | CATSGRAGDTQYF
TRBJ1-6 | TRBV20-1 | CSARPRQLQALDSPLHF
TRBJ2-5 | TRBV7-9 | CASSTPHYQGGETQYF
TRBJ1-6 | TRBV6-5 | CASSYSTGEGSPLHF
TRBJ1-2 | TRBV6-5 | CASSYSKGAGGYTF
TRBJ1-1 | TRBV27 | CASSLSTTMNTEAFF
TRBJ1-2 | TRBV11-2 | CASSPVGRVSGGYTF
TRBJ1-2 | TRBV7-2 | CTSSRDRGSYGYTF
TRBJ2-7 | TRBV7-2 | CASKGLAGGAYEQYF
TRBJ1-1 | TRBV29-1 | CSVPGGNTEAFF
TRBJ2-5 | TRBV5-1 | CASSGLADQETQYF
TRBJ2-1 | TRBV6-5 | CASIDGGEQFF
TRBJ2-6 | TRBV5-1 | CASSLGIGTGANVLTF
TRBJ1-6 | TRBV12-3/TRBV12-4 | CASSFDRLENSPLHF
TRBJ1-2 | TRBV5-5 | CASSQGQTLFGYTF
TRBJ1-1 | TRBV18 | CASSPPTLHRGTEAFF
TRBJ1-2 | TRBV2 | CASSEGTGVSYGCTF
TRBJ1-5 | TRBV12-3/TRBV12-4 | CASSAPGTANQPQHF
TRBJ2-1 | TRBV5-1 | CASSLPLAGGNEQFF
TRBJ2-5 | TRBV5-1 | CASSPGQGAKVKETQYF
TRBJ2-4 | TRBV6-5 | CASSYSSKTGENIQYF
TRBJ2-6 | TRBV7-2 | CASSLEYQGASGANVLTF
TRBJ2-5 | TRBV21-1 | CASSVRDSQLREQYF
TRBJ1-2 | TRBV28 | CASSLSGVSHYTF
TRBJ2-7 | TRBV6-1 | CASSEAQTGLGQYF
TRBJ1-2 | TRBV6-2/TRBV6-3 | CASSRDVDGYTF
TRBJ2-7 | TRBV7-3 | CASSLRGPTGGNYEQYF
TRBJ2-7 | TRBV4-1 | CASSIARSYEQYF
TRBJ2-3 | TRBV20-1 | CSARDRGVWDRAPGGLTDTQYF
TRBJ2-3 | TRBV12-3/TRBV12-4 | CASGPQRGGDTQYF
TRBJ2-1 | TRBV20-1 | CSARDPSAPYNEQFF
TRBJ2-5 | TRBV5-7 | CASSRVTRGETQYF
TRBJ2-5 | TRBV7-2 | CASSRSGAIQETQYF
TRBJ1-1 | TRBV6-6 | CASRAGGPYTEAFF
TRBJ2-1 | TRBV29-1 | CSVLVDLLSSYNEQFF
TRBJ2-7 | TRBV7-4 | CASSSGLAHEQYF
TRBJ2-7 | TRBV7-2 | CASSFREREQYF
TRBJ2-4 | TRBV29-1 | CSVEEYSGANIQYF
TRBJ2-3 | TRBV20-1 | CSAGDSGEAYTDTQYF
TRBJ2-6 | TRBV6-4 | CASSPGAGANVLTF
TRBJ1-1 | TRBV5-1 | CASSRFIDRVEAFF
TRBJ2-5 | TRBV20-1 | CSAFSGGAQFQETQYF
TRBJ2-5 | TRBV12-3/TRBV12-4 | CASRGDQKETQYF
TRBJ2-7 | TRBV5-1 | CASSLRDDAYEQYF
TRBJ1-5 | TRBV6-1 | CASRSVRTGNQPQHF
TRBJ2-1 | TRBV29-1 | CSVVGRGRAGYDEQFF
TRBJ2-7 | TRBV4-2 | CASSQDLGAGGGTEQYF
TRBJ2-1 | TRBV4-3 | CASSQDFGPRWGSHNEQFF
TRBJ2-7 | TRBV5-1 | CASSLVPLGGVSYEQYF
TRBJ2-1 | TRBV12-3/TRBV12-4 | CASRRDSSYNEQFF
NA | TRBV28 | CASSLGLAVSEQYF